Shown below are 28 T cell receptor beta chains from a single sample sequenced in a study of blood T cell repertoires in COVID-19. Libraries were prepared by immunoSEQ multiplex PCR; TCRdb keeps only in-frame clonotypes and omits some of them. The sample contains 150,000 or so clones, more than 60% of which appear only once. Sequencing used peripheral blood. These receptors were taken from a woman between 45 and 60 years old with active or convalescent COVID-19.

This clone is a singleton in its sample. The gene calls are TRBV3-1 (or the pseudogene TRBV3-2) and TRBJ1-3, with TRBD1 identical over 7 bases. V lost 5 bases to trimming and J lost 2 bases; unmatched junction nucleotides: 9. In germline, CDR1 is LGHDT, CDR2 YNNKEL (reference sequence). This CDR3 region has 16 residues. The CDR3 is CASSKSQGVTGNTIYF. The CDR3 DNA follows: TGTGCCAGCAGCAAAAGCCAGGGGGTCACTGGAAACACCATATATTTT.

This rearrangement joins TRBV7-2 to TRBJ2-7; possibly TRBD2 for D (7 bases). The V gene lost 3 bases and the J gene lost 4 bases, with 13 bases spanning the gap. The CDR3 length is 14 residues. Germline V lookup: CDR1 SGHTA, CDR2 FQGNSA. This CDR3 reads CASSFPGGLYEQYF. CDR3 DNA sequence: TGTGCCAGCAGCTTTCCCGGGGGGCTTTACGAGCAGTACTTC.

The J gene is TRBJ1-2, the V gene TRBV2; 9 bases line up with TRBD1. This CDR3 is 14 amino acids long. CDR1 and CDR2 from the germline V gene are SNHLY and FYNNEI. The J segment lost 8 bases and the V segment lost 6 bases, leaving 10 bases of the junction unmatched. DNA of the CDR3: TGTGCCAGCAGACGGACAGGGGAAGTGGGAGGCTACACCTTC. Protein: CASRRTGEVGGYTF.

The rearrangement joins TRBV4-2 to TRBJ2-7; the D gene is possibly TRBD1 (5 bases). The CDR3 totals 15 residues. Germline V gene lookup returns CDR1 LGHNA and CDR2 YNFKEQ. Trimming removed 1 base at V and 5 bases at J, with 15 bases between. The CDR3 is CASSQGRVTENEQYF. DNA for the CDR3: TGTGCCAGCAGCCAAGGAAGGGTGACAGAGAACGAGCAGTACTTC.

The chain uses TRBV6-1 and TRBJ2-7; D gene ambiguous. Trimming cost V 1 base and J 7 bases, with 14 bases left between them. In germline, CDR1 is MNHNS, CDR2 SASEGT. CDR3 length equals 14 residues. The CDR3 loop reads CASSEGLGLVEQYF. In nucleotides, the CDR3 is TGTGCCAGCAGTGAAGGGTTAGGTCTAGTGGAGCAGTACTTC.

This clone was seen repeatedly, ten times or more. The chain combines TRBV28 with TRBJ1-6; no clear D gene. This CDR3 contains 13 residues. V lost 3 bases and J lost 10, with 10 bases in between. In germline, CDR1 is MDHEN, CDR2 SYDVKM. In DNA, the CDR3 is TGTGCCAGCAGTTTGAGGGTAGGGTCACCCCTCCACTTT. It yields the protein CASSLRVGSPLHF.

V and J are TRBV20-1 and TRBJ1-2; D possibly corresponds to TRBD1 (5 bases). Germline V lookup: CDR1 DFQATT, CDR2 SNEGSKA (reference sequence). Trimming took off 5 bases at V and 4 bases at J, with 8 bases between the two ends. The CDR3 sequence is 11 residues long. The CDR3 sequence is CSAGGGYGYTF. Here the CDR3 DNA reads TGCAGTGCTGGCGGGGGCTATGGCTACACCTTC.

This clone was observed a few times. The chain's CDR3 is CASSPRTGGYIQYF. The DNA for the CDR3 is TGTGCCAGTAGTCCCCGGACAGGGGGATACATTCAGTACTTC. The chain carries TRBV19 and TRBJ2-4; TRBD1 matches 10 bases. Per germline, CDR1 LNHDA and CDR2 SQIVND (reference sequence). V dropped 5 bases and J dropped 8; count of bases not matched to a gene: 6. This CDR3 is built from 14 residues.

This clone showed up just once. Because the CDR3's place on the DNA is in doubt, the DNA is left out and the CDR3 is given as listed by TCRdb. The chain carries TRBV19 and TRBJ1-1; TRBD1 reflects the table's D call only, with no check against the DNA. The CDR3 contains 15 residues when both ends are counted. Germline CDR1 and CDR2: LNHDA and SQIVND (reference sequence). CDR3 loop: CASTSVLGQNTEAFF.

The chain recombines TRBV6-5 with TRBJ2-7; D gene uncertain. The CDR3 has 11 amino acids. In germline, CDR1 is MNHEY, CDR2 SVGAGI. The V end was cut by 6 bases, the J end by 2 bases, with 5 bases between. The CDR3 reads CASSETYEQYF. CDR3 in DNA: TGTGCCAGCAGCGAGACCTACGAGCAGTACTTC.

This clone was seen just once. The CDR3 nucleotides read TGTGCCACCAGTGATTCCCCCGGGGGGCAGGATGAGCAGTTCTTC. Protein sequence: CATSDSPGGQDEQFF. The chain carries TRBV24-1 and TRBJ2-1; D possibly corresponds to TRBD2 (7 bases). The germline CDR1 and CDR2 sequences are KGHDR and SFDVKD. Trimming cost V 2 bases and J 8 bases, with 15 bases left between them. The CDR3 sequence is 15 residues long.

This chain links TRBV5-4 with TRBJ2-1; TRBD2 agrees at 7 bases. The ends lost 0 bases at V and 3 bases at J; junction bases unmatched: 6. From germline, CDR1 is SGHNT and CDR2 YYREEE (reference sequence). The CDR3 covers 16 residues. The CDR3 bases are TGTGCCAGCAGCTTGGGGCGCGCTAGCGGCTACAATGAGCAGTTCTTC. Translation: CASSLGRASGYNEQFF.

The V gene is TRBV19, the J gene TRBJ1-1; TRBD1 agrees at 7 bases. The CDR3 extends over 13 amino acids. The germline CDR1 and CDR2 sequences are LNHDA and SQIVND (reference sequence). With V trimmed by 6 bases and J by 8 bases, 9 bases remained unmatched. The CDR3 DNA reads as TGTGCCAGTAGCCGAATTAACAGGGGAGAAGCTTTCTTT. Its protein is CASSRINRGEAFF.

The chain joins TRBV28 to TRBJ1-2; a weak D match, TRBD1 (5 bases). Trimming removed 7 bases from V and 1 base from J, with 13 bases in between. CDR1 is MDHEN and CDR2 is SYDVKM in the germline V gene. The CDR3 spans 14 residues. CDR3 residues: CASKRQPDNYGYTF. The CDR3 DNA reads as TGTGCCAGCAAACGACAGCCTGATAACTATGGCTACACCTTC.

J is TRBJ2-7 and V is TRBV25-1; 10 bases fit TRBD1. V trimming: 4 bases; J trimming: 0 bases; junction bases outside the gene matches: 0. The CDR3 has 14 residues. CDR1 and CDR2 from the germline V gene are MGHDK and SYGVNS. CDR3 sequence (DNA): TGTGCCAGCAGTGGACAGGGGGCCTCCTACGAGCAGTACTTC. Amino acid sequence: CASSGQGASYEQYF.

This chain connects TRBV6-6 to TRBJ2-3; 16 bases match TRBD2. This CDR3 region has 19 residues. V lost 5 bases, J lost 0 bases, and 8 bases stayed unmatched. Germline loops: CDR1 MNHNY, CDR2 SVGAGI (reference sequence). In DNA, the CDR3 is TGTGCCAGCAGTCAAACCGGGACTAGCGGGGGGGCCAGCACAGATACGCAGTATTTT. It yields the protein CASSQTGTSGGASTDTQYF.

This clone was detected a few times. The V and J genes are TRBV24-1 and TRBJ1-5; D not resolved. V was shortened by 3 bases and J by 3 bases, with 11 bases between the two germline ends. The CDR3 contains 15 residues. Germline V gene lookup returns CDR1 KGHDR and CDR2 SFDVKD. CDR3 residues: CATSDTIGNNQPQHF. In nucleotides, the CDR3 is TGTGCCACCAGTGATACCATCGGGAACAATCAGCCCCAGCATTTT.

V gene TRBV5-1 combines with J gene TRBJ2-5; 14 nucleotides line up with TRBD2. Trimming removed 4 bases from V and 4 bases from J; junction bases left unmatched: 6. Germline assignment: CDR1 SGHRS and CDR2 YFSETQ. The CDR3 is 16 residues long. CDR3 loop: CASSGGTSGSRETQYF. Written as DNA, the CDR3 is TGCGCCAGCAGCGGGGGGACTAGCGGGAGTAGAGAGACCCAGTACTTC.

The chain is built from TRBV27 and TRBJ1-5; 9 positions agree with TRBD1. This CDR3 is 15 amino acids long. CDR1 is MNHEY, CDR2 SMNVEV, per germline (reference sequence). V shed 4 bases, J shed 3 bases, and the junction held 4 bases outside the gene matches. The CDR3 protein is CASSSRTGVNQPQHF. The CDR3 nucleotides are TGTGCCAGCAGTTCAAGGACAGGGGTCAATCAGCCCCAGCATTTT.

This sequence joins TRBV24-1 and TRBJ2-1; 8 nucleotides match TRBD2. Looked up from germline, CDR1 is KGHDR and CDR2 is SFDVKD. The CDR3 extends over 14 amino acids. Trimming removed 1 base from V and 6 bases from J; junction bases left unmatched: 1. The CDR3 region has the DNA TGTGCCACCAGTGATTTTGGGACTAGCAATGAGCAGTTCTTC. As protein: CATSDFGTSNEQFF.

This clone is a singleton in its sample. The chain recombines TRBV19 with TRBJ1-6; 12 positions match TRBD1. Germline CDR1 reads LNHDA; CDR2 reads SQIVND (reference sequence). The length of the CDR3 is 16 residues. Losses at the gene ends were 5 bases for V and 9 bases for J; bases not matched to a gene: 8. The CDR3, as DNA: TGTGCCAGTAGTCTGGGACAGGGGGCTCCAAGTTCACCCCTCCACTTT. Its protein is CASSLGQGAPSSPLHF.

V usage is TRBV5-1 and J usage is TRBJ1-4; 7 positions match TRBD1. This CDR3 is built from 15 residues. The germline CDR1 and CDR2 sequences are SGHRS and YFSETQ. V shed 0 bases, J shed 5 bases, and the junction held 4 bases outside the gene matches. This CDR3 is CASSLAGTENEKLFF. The CDR3 nucleotides are TGCGCCAGCAGCTTGGCCGGGACAGAGAATGAAAAACTGTTTTTT.

The chain carries TRBV6-6 and TRBJ1-5; 8 positions agree with TRBD1. V shed 7 bases and J 6 bases; nucleotides not matched to a gene: 8. Germline assignment: CDR1 MNHNY and CDR2 SVGAGI (reference sequence). The CDR3 totals 14 residues. Written as DNA, the CDR3 is TGTGCCAGCACCGGACAGGGACGGGTTCAGCCCCAGCATTTT. The encoded protein is CASTGQGRVQPQHF.

V gene TRBV18 combines with J gene TRBJ1-1; a weak D match, TRBD1 (5 bases). This CDR3 comprises 15 residues. V lost 4 bases, J lost 5 bases, and 17 bases lay in between. Germline V CDR1 and CDR2: KGHSH, LQKENI. The CDR3 loop reads CASSHRGSAGTEAFF. CDR3 nucleotide sequence: TGTGCCAGCTCACATCGGGGCTCGGCGGGGACTGAAGCTTTCTTT. Based on the CDR3 plus reference TRBV18 and TRBJ1-1, the full variable domain is NAGVMQNPRHLVRRRGQEARLRCSPMKGHSHVYWYRQLPEEGLKFMVYLQKENIIDESGMPKERFSAEFPKEGPSILRIQQVVRGDSAAYFCASSHRGSAGTEAFFGQGTRLTVV.

The table lists this clone with a count of one. This rearrangement joins TRBV7-9 to TRBJ1-6; D is unclear. The CDR3 is 14 amino acids. The germline V and J ends were trimmed by 7 bases and 7 bases, with 14 bases remaining between them. Germline-derived CDR1 and CDR2 are SEHNR and FQNEAQ (reference sequence). This CDR3 reads CASTRDTNNSPLHF. The CDR3 DNA sequence: TGTGCCAGCACCAGAGACACGAACAATTCACCCCTCCACTTT.

V usage is TRBV25-1 and J usage is TRBJ1-3; 7 bases align to TRBD1. Losses at the gene ends were 4 bases for V and 0 bases for J; bases not matched to a gene: 6. CDR1 is MGHDK and CDR2 is SYGVNS in the germline V gene. This CDR3 region has 16 residues. The CDR3 loop is CASSGTGHGSGNTIYF. As DNA, the CDR3 is TGTGCCAGCAGTGGGACAGGCCACGGCTCTGGAAACACCATATATTTT.

The chain carries TRBV9 and TRBJ1-6; D remains unclear. The CDR3 extends over 13 amino acids. CDR1 is SGDLS, CDR2 YYNGEE, per germline. V was pared by 5 bases and J by 4 bases, with 7 bases between. The chain's CDR3 is CASSLGYNSPLHF. The CDR3 bases are TGTGCCAGCAGTCTAGGTTATAATTCACCCCTCCACTTT.

The chain couples TRBV14 to TRBJ1-2, with TRBD1 matching over 7 bases. Germline V gene lookup returns CDR1 SGHDN and CDR2 FVKESK. The CDR3 extends over 13 amino acids. J gave up 4 bases and V 5 bases, and 4 bases lay outside the gene matches. CDR3 sequence reads: CASSAQGIYGYTF. CDR3 in DNA: TGTGCCAGCAGCGCACAGGGGATCTATGGCTACACCTTC.